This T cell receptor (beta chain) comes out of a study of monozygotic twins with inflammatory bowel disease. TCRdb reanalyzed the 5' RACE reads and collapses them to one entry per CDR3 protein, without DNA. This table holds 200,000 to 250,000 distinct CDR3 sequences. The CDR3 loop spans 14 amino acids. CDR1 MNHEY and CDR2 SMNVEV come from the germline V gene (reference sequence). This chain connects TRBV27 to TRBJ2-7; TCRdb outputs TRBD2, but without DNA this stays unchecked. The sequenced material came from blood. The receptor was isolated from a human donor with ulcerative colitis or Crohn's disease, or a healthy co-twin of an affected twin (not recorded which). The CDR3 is CASFPLAGGREQYF.